What follows are 5 T cell receptor beta chains derived from one specimen sequenced in a study of T cells in Graves' hyperthyroidism and ophthalmopathy. The TCR beta CDR3 regions underwent amplification using RNA transcripts as the source. TCR CDR3 regions were first amplified by RT-PCR with HTBI primers. TCRdb reprocessed the multiplex PCR reads via MiXCR and lists one record per CDR3 protein. The sample yields under 350,000 distinct CDR3 sequences, around a sixth seen once. The sample consisted of blood. These receptors were obtained from a woman in her forties or fifties with Graves' hyperthyroidism.

On this clonotype itself: One junction end disagrees with the germline gene, perhaps due to a read error. The CDR3 bases are TGTGCCAGCAGCCCTGGGTCCAACCGTCTGGATACGCAGTATTTT. This codes for CASSPGSNRLDTQYF. The chain recombines TRBV5-1 with TRBJ2-3; D is ambiguous. The CDR3 covers 15 residues. CDR1 is SGHRS, CDR2 YFSETQ, per germline. Full variable domain (outside the CDR3, taken from reference TRBV5-1 and TRBJ2-3): KAGVTQTPRYLIKTRGQQVTLSCSPISGHRSVSWYQQTPGQGLQFLFEYFSETQRNKGNFPGRFSGRQFSNSRSEMNVSTLELGDSALYLCASSPGSNRLDTQYFGPGTRLTVL.

CDR3 nucleotide sequence: TGTGCCAGCAGCTTCCTCTGGGGGAAGAATGAAAAACTGTTTTTT. Encoded protein: CASSFLWGKNEKLFF. The chain recombines TRBV6-2 or TRBV6-3 with TRBJ1-4; possibly TRBD1 for D (5 bases). The ends were cut back, 6 bases at V and 5 bases at J, with 16 bases in the middle. The CDR3 is 15 residues long. Germline V CDR1 and CDR2: MNHEY, SVGEGT.

The chain recombines TRBV24-1 with TRBJ1-1; 7 nucleotides align to TRBD1. Germline V CDR1 and CDR2: KGHDR, SFDVKD. The CDR3 consists of 16 residues. Trimming at V came to 0 bases and at J to 1 base, leaving 4 bases not matched to a gene. The CDR3 sequence is CATSDLADRENTEAFF. Written as DNA, the CDR3 is TGTGCCACCAGTGATTTGGCCGACAGGGAGAACACTGAAGCTTTCTTT.

This clonotype was detected many times. The chain has TRBV11-2 and TRBJ2-2, with no clear D. Germline V gene data show CDR1 as SGHAT and CDR2 as FQNNGV. The CDR3 runs to 14 residues. Trimming shortened V by 7 bases and J by 3 bases, and 12 bases separated the two germline ends. DNA for the CDR3: TGTGCCAGCATTGGCCAGGCGGACACCGGGGAGCTGTTTTTT. Translation: CASIGQADTGELFF.

The chain carries TRBV7-2 and TRBJ2-4; D unresolved. Germline lookup yields CDR1 SGHTA and CDR2 FQGNSA. This CDR3 spans 13 amino acids. Trimming removed 2 bases from V and 8 bases from J, with 10 bases in between. The CDR3 DNA sequence: TGTGCCAGCAGCTTAATAGCAACCGACATTCAGTACTTC. Its protein is CASSLIATDIQYF.